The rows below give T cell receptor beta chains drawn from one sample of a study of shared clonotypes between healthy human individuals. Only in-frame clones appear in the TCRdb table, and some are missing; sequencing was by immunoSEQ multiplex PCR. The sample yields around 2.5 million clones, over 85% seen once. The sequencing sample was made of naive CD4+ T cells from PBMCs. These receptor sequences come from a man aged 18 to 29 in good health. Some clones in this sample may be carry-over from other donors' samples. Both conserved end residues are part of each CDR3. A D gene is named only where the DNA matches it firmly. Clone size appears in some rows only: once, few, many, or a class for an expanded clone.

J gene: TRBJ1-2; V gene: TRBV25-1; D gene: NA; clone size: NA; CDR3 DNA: TGTGCCAGCAGTGAAGAAGGGCGCGGCTACACCTTC; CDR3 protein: CASSEEGRGYTF
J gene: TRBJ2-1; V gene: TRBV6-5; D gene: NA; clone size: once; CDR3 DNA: TGTGCCAGCAGTGTCCTCCACCTTCCCTACAATGAGCAGTTCTTC; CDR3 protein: CASSVLHLPYNEQFF
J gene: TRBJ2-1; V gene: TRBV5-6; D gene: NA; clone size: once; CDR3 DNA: TGTGCCAGCAGCTTAAGGCTTTCGGGTGAGCAGTTCTTC; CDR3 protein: CASSLRLSGEQFF
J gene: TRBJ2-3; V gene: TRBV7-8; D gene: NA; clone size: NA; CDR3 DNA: TGTGCCAGCAGCTTAGGGGTCGGAGGGGGCTTAGATACGCAGTATTTT; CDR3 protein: CASSLGVGGGLDTQYF
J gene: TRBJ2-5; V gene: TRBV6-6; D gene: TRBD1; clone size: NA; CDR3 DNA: TGTGCCAGCAGCCTAGGAGGGACAGGTGGGGAGACCCAGTACTTC; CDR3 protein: CASSLGGTGGETQYF
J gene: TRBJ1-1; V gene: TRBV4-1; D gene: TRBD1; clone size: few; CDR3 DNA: TGCGCCAGCAGCGGAACAGGGGGTCCTGAAGCTTTCTTT; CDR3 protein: CASSGTGGPEAFF
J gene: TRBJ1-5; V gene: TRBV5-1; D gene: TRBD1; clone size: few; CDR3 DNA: TGCGCCAGCAGCATCGGGACAGTTAATCAGCCCCAGCATTTT; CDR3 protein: CASSIGTVNQPQHF
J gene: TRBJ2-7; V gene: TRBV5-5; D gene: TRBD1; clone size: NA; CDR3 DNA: TGTGCCAGCAGCTTGGCTGGACAGGGCTACTCCTACGAGCAGTACTTC; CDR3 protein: CASSLAGQGYSYEQYF
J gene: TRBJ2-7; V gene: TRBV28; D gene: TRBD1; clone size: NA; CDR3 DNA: TGTGCCAGCAGTTTAGACAGGGGGCTTGAGCAGTACTTC; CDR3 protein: CASSLDRGLEQYF
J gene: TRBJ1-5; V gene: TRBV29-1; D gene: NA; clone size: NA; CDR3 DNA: TGCAGCGTCCAACAGGGCCTCAATCAGCCCCAGCATTTT; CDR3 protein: CSVQQGLNQPQHF
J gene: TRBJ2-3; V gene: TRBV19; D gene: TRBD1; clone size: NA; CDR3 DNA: TGTGCCAGTAGTAGCTCCGGGACAGGGGGCACAGATACGCAGTATTTT; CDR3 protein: CASSSSGTGGTDTQYF
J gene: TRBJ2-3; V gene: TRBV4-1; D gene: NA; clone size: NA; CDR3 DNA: TGCGCCAGCAGCCAAGGAGCCTCCACAGATACGCAGTATTTT; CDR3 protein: CASSQGASTDTQYF
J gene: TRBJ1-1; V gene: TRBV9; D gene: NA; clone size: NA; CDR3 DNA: TGTGCCAGCAGCGTAGACCCCCAAGGCACTGAAGCTTTCTTT; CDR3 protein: CASSVDPQGTEAFF
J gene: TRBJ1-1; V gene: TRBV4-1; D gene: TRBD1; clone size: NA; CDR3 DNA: TGCGCCAGCAGCCAAGCCGACAGGGAGGTCACTGAAGCTTTCTTT; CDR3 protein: CASSQADREVTEAFF
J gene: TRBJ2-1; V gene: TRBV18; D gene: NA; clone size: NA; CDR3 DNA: TGTGCCAGCTCACCACCCCCGGGAACCTACAATGAGCAGTTCTTC; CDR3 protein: CASSPPPGTYNEQFF
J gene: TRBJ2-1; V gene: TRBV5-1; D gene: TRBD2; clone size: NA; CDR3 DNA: TGCGCCAGCAGCGACGGGACTACCGCCTCCTACAATGAGCAGTTCTTC; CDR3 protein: CASSDGTTASYNEQFF
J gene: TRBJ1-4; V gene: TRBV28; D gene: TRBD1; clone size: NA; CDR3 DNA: TGTGCCAGCCAAGGGACGGGGACAGCAACTAATGAAAAACTGTTTTTT; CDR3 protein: CASQGTGTATNEKLFF
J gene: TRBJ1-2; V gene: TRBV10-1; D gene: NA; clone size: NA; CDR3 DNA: TGCGCCAGCAGCAGGGGAGAGGAAAACTATGGCTACACCTTC; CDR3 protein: CASSRGEENYGYTF
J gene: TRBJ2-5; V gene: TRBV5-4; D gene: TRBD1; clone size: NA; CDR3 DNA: TGTGCCAGCGGCCGGGACAGGGACTCAGAGACCCAGTACTTC; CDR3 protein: CASGRDRDSETQYF
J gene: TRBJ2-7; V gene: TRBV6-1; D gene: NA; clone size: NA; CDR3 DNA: TGTGCCAGCAGTGAAGTACGATACGAGCAGTACTTC; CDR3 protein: CASSEVRYEQYF
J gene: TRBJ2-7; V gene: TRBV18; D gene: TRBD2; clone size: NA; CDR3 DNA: TGTGCCAGCTCACCGGGACTAGCGTTAAATTACGAGCAGTACTTC; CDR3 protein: CASSPGLALNYEQYF
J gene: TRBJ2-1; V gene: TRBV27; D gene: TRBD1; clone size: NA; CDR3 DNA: TGTGCCAGCAGTTTAGTAACAGGGGGTGGTGAGCAGTTCTTC; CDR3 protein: CASSLVTGGGEQFF
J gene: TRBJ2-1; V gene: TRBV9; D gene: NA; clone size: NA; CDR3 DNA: TGTGCCAGCAGCGTATTGGCAGCTTCTGAGTACAATGAGCAGTTCTTC; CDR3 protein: CASSVLAASEYNEQFF
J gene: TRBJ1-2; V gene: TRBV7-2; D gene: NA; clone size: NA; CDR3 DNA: TGTGCCAGCAGCTTTCGGTTCAGCGGAAGTGAGCGAAGAAACTATGGCTGCACCTTC; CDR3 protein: CASSFRFSGSERRNYGCTF
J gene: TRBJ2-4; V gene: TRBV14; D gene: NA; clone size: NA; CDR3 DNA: TGTGCCAGCAGCCACGATATAGCCAAAAACATTCAGTACTTC; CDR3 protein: CASSHDIAKNIQYF
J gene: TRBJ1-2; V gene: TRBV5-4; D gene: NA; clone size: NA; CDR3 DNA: TGTGCCAGCAACCAGGACAGCCTCTATGGCTACACCTTC; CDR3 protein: CASNQDSLYGYTF
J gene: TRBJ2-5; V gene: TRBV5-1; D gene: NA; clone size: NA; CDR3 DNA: TGCGCCAGCAGCCTTGGTCCGCCGGGACTTCAAGAGACCCAGTACTTC; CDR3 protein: CASSLGPPGLQETQYF
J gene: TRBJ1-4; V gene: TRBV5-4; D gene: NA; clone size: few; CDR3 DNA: TGTGCCAGCAGCTTGAAAGGGAATGAAAAACTGTTTTTT; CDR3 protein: CASSLKGNEKLFF